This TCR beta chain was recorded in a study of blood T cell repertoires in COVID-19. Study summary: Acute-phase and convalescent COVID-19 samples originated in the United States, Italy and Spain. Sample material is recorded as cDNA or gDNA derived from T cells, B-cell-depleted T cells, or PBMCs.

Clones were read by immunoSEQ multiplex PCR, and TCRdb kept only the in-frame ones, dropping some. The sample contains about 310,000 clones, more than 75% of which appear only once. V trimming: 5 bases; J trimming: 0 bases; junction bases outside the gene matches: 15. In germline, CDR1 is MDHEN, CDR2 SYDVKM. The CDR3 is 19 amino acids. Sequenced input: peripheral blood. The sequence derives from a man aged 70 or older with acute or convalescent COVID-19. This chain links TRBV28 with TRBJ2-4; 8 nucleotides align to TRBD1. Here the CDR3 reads CASSGGLIAGGRAKNIQYF. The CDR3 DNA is TGTGCCAGCAGTGGTGGTTTGATTGCAGGGGGCAGAGCCAAAAACATTCAGTACTTC.